The rows below give T cell receptor beta chains drawn from one sample of a study of T cells after yellow fever vaccination. Via MiXCR, TCRdb re-called the 5' RACE reads, giving one row per CDR3 protein. This sample carries a few hundred thousand distinct CDR3 sequences, about 19% of them seen once, and the ten largest clones take approximately 15%. Sequenced material: PBMCs, taken 15 days after the yellow fever booster vaccination. The origin of the receptors is a man under 40 who received the YFV17D yellow fever vaccine. Both conserved end residues are part of each CDR3. The D gene is left open where the match is weak. The size of a clone is reported for some rows only, either as once, few or many, or as a class for expanded clones.

CASSQREPYRRETQYF | TGTGCCAGCTCTCAGCGGGAGCCCTATCGGCGAGAGACCCAGTACTTC | TRBD2 | TRBJ2-5 | TRBV18 | -
CSARLAGATDTQYF | TGCAGTGCTAGACTAGCGGGTGCCACAGATACGCAGTATTTT | TRBD2 | TRBJ2-3 | TRBV20-1 | -
CASSDRPLYEQYF | TGTGCCAGCTCAGACCGACCACTTTACGAGCAGTACTTC | - | TRBJ2-7 | TRBV6-1 | few
CASRTGGTFYEQYF | TGTGCCAGCAGGACAGGGGGGACTTTCTACGAGCAGTACTTC | TRBD1 | TRBJ2-7 | TRBV2 | few
CASSYSLGSVGDGYTF | TGTGCCAGCAGTTACTCGTTAGGGTCGGTAGGCGATGGCTACACCTTC | - | TRBJ1-2 | TRBV6-5 | -
CAFWRGEETQYF | TGTGCCTTCTGGAGGGGGGAAGAGACCCAGTACTTC | - | TRBJ2-5 | TRBV2 | -
CASSEVSPGMNEQFF | TGTGCCAGCAGTGAAGTAAGTCCAGGGATGAATGAGCAGTTCTTC | - | TRBJ2-1 | TRBV6-1 | -
CSASLRGKYNEQFF | TGCAGTGCTTCCCTGAGGGGGAAATACAATGAGCAGTTCTTC | - | TRBJ2-1 | TRBV20-1 | -
CASSLARGSGRPHEQYF | TGCGCCAGCAGCTTGGCCCGAGGTAGCGGGAGACCCCACGAGCAGTACTTC | TRBD2 | TRBJ2-7 | TRBV5-1 | -
CASSLREVANEQFF | TGTGCCAGCAGTTTACGGGAGGTTGCGAATGAGCAGTTCTTC | TRBD2 | TRBJ2-1 | TRBV12-3/TRBV12-4 | -
CSASEHHRADTQYF | TGCAGTGCTAGCGAACATCATAGGGCAGATACGCAGTATTTT | - | TRBJ2-3 | TRBV20-1 | few
CASRGSPGELFF | TGTGCCAGCAGAGGGTCACCGGGGGAGCTGTTTTTT | - | TRBJ2-2 | TRBV7-6 | -
CSAIYRSSYEQYF | TGCAGTGCTATTTATCGGAGCTCCTACGAGCAGTACTTC | - | TRBJ2-7 | TRBV20-1 | -
CASSPIQGYNEQFF | TGTGCCAGCTCCCCCATACAGGGGTACAATGAGCAGTTCTTC | TRBD1 | TRBJ2-1 | TRBV27 | few
CATSRYGAGGFTDTQYF | TGTGCCACCAGCAGATATGGGGCGGGAGGATTCACAGATACGCAGTATTTT | TRBD2 | TRBJ2-3 | TRBV15 | few
CASSGGTVRETQYF | TGTGCCAGCAGCGGCGGGACAGTAAGAGAGACCCAGTACTTC | - | TRBJ2-5 | TRBV5-5 | -
CSVKVGGASQETQYF | TGCAGTGTGAAGGTTGGGGGGGCGTCCCAAGAGACCCAGTACTTC | - | TRBJ2-5 | TRBV20-1 | few
CASSYSWGASNTGELFF | TGTGCCAGCAGTTACTCCTGGGGGGCCTCGAACACCGGGGAGCTGTTTTTT | - | TRBJ2-2 | TRBV6-5 | -
CSARTSGEQYF | TGCAGTGCTAGAACTTCGGGCGAGCAGTACTTC | - | TRBJ2-7 | TRBV20-1 | -